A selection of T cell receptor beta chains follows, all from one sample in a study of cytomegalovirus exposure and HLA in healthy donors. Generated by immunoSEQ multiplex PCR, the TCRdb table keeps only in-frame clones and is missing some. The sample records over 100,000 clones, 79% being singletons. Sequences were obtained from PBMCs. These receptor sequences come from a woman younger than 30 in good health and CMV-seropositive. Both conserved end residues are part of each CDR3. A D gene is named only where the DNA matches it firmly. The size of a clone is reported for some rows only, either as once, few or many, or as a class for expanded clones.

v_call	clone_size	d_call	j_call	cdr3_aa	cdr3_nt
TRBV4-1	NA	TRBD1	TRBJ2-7	CASSPGGRQGVYEQYF	TGCGCCAGCAGCCCAGGGGGGAGACAGGGGGTTTACGAGCAGTACTTC
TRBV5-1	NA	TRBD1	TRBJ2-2	CASSLVSKDRARVQAGELFF	TGCGCCAGCAGCTTGGTGAGCAAGGACAGGGCTAGGGTTCAGGCCGGGGAGCTGTTTTTT
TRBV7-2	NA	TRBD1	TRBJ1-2	CASSSTGVDGYTF	TGTGCCAGCAGCTCCACAGGGGTAGATGGCTACACCTTC
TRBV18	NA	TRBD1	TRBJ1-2	CASSTGQGIPGSSNYGYTF	TGTGCCAGCTCAACTGGACAGGGGATCCCTGGCTCGTCCAACTATGGCTACACCTTC
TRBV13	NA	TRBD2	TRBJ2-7	CASSLPTSGNTYEQYF	TGTGCCAGCAGCCTCCCGACTAGCGGGAACACCTACGAGCAGTACTTC
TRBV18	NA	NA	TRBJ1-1	CASSSRVGTEAFF	TGTGCCAGCTCGTCGCGGGTGGGCACTGAAGCTTTCTTT
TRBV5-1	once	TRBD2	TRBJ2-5	CASSLATGGETQYF	TGCGCCAGCAGCTTGGCCACGGGAGGAGAGACCCAGTACTTC
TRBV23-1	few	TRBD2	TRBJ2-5	CASGRGVETQYF	TGCGCCAGTGGCCGGGGGGTCGAGACCCAGTACTTC
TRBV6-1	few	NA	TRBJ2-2	CASITGPNTGELFF	TGTGCCAGCATTACAGGGCCGAACACCGGGGAGCTGTTTTTT
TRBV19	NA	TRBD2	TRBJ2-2	CASSMSGGAGELFF	TGTGCCAGTAGTATGTCGGGAGGGGCCGGGGAGCTGTTTTTT
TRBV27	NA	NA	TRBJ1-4	CASSLFAAEKLFF	TGTGCCAGCAGTTTATTTGCGGCTGAAAAACTGTTTTTT
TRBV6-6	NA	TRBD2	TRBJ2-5	CASSRGVAGQETQYF	TGTGCCAGCAGTCGGGGAGTAGCGGGGCAAGAGACCCAGTACTTC
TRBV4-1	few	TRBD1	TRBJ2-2	CASSQPDRGYTGELFF	TGCGCCAGCAGCCAACCCGACAGGGGGTACACCGGGGAGCTGTTTTTT
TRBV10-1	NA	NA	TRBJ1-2	CASIGAQGEGGYTF	TGCGCCAGCATTGGGGCACAGGGTGAGGGAGGCTACACCTTC
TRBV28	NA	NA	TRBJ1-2	CASSPQGSYGYTF	TGTGCCAGCAGTCCACAGGGAAGCTATGGCTACACCTTC
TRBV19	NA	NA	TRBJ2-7	CASSTSERESPYEQYF	TGTGCCAGTAGTACTAGCGAGAGGGAGTCCCCCTACGAGCAGTACTTC
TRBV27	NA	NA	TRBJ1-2	CASSPVDRTLNYGYTF	TGTGCCAGCAGTCCGGTGGACAGAACCCTTAACTATGGCTACACCTTC
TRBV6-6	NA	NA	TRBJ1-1	CASSRLTETEAFF	TGTGCCAGCAGCCGCTTGACGGAGACTGAAGCTTTCTTT
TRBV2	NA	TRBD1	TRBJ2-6	CASSDRQGAWGANVLTF	TGTGCCAGCAGTGATAGGCAGGGGGCATGGGGGGCCAACGTCCTGACTTTC
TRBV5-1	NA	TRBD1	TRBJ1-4	CASSLGDREAEKLFF	TGCGCCAGCAGCTTGGGAGACAGGGAGGCTGAAAAACTGTTTTTT
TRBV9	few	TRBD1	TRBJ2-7	CASSVGRGHQEQYF	TGTGCCAGCAGCGTAGGCAGGGGGCATCAAGAGCAGTACTTC
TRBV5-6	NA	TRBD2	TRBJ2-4	CASSLASGRAKNIQYF	TGTGCCAGCAGCTTGGCTAGCGGGCGAGCCAAAAACATTCAGTACTTC
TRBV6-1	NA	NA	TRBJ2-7	CASVRGGTYEQYF	TGTGCCAGCGTGAGGGGGGGGACCTACGAGCAGTACTTC
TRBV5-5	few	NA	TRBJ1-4	CASSFRVATNEKLFF	TGTGCCAGCAGTTTCAGGGTTGCAACTAATGAAAAACTGTTTTTT
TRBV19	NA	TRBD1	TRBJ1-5	CASTLDRYNQPQHF	TGTGCCAGTACCCTGGACAGGTACAATCAGCCCCAGCATTTT
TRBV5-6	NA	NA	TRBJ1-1	CASSFSFTEAFF	TGTGCCAGCAGCTTTTCCTTCACTGAAGCTTTCTTT
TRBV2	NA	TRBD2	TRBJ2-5	CASIEPAGLAGTSQETQYF	TGTGCCAGCATTGAACCTGCTGGACTAGCGGGGACCTCCCAAGAGACCCAGTACTTC
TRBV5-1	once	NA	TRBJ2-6	CASSSVSGANVLTF	TGCGCCAGCAGCTCCGTATCTGGGGCCAACGTCCTGACTTTC
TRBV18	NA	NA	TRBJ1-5	CASSPDSTASNQPQHF	TGTGCCAGCTCACCAGATAGTACCGCAAGCAATCAGCCCCAGCATTTT
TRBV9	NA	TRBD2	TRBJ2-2	CASSVAPLAGTTGELFF	TGTGCCAGCAGCGTAGCTCCCCTAGCGGGAACCACCGGGGAGCTGTTTTTT
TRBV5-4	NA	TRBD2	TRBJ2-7	CASSLGRGSSYEQYF	TGTGCCAGCAGCTTGGGCCGCGGGAGCTCCTACGAGCAGTACTTC